This T cell receptor beta chain was observed in a study of molecular identifiers for immune sequencing clone quantification. General study points: Clone sizes could be underestimated for highly expanded clones when identical TCR molecules share a barcode. Effector cells had over 99% of their molecules in clones above 20 RNA copies, while naive cells had under 1%.

TCRdb re-analysed the PCR reads in MiXCR, keeping a single row per CDR3 protein. Of some 320,000 distinct CDR3 sequences listed, about a fifth are singletons. This clonotype was recorded many times. Its target is unknown. This CDR3 has 16 residues. V was pared by 6 bases and J by 0 bases, with 12 bases between. Germline assignment: CDR1 MNHNS and CDR2 SASEGT. The chain combines TRBV6-1 with TRBJ2-6; D call uncertain. This sequence was found in a human donor in good health. Some libraries in this study had Jurkat cell RNA spiked in. The sequencing sample was made of naive CD8+ T cells from blood, with Jurkat cell RNA spiked in. This sample's subset: FACS-sorted CD8+CD4-CCR7+CD45RA+ naive T cells. Here the CDR3 reads CASRVPPSSGANVLTF. The CDR3 bases are TGTGCCAGCAGGGTACCCCCTAGCTCTGGGGCCAACGTCCTGACTTTC.